The present T cell receptor (beta chain) was sequenced within a study of blood T cell repertoires in COVID-19. Looking at the study overall: Sites in the United States, Italy and Spain provided acute and convalescent COVID-19 samples. The cDNA or gDNA used as material had been derived from T cells, B-cell-depleted T cells, or PBMCs.

The sample holds one count of this clone. Original handling: Cell counts per sample came from amplifying reference gene primers. Sequenced by immunoSEQ multiplex PCR; TCRdb stores in-frame clones only, minus some. V, J and clone size are taken as reported in that table, and D and trimming were inferred from the DNA itself. The table has 150,000 to 200,000 clones, 70% to 90% seen once. CDR3 length equals 12 residues. Germline V lookup: CDR1 GTSNPN, CDR2 SVGIG (reference sequence). Recruited during active infection, patients (from Seattle) were subsequently followed longitudinally. The TCR was taken from a woman between 55 and 75 years old with COVID-19, enrolled during active disease. The sequenced sample was peripheral blood. The chain employs TRBV30 and TRBJ1-1, with 7 nucleotides matching TRBD1. The CDR3 here is CAGGRRNTEAFF. The CDR3 DNA reads as TGTGCAGGGGGCCGTCGGAACACTGAAGCTTTCTTT.